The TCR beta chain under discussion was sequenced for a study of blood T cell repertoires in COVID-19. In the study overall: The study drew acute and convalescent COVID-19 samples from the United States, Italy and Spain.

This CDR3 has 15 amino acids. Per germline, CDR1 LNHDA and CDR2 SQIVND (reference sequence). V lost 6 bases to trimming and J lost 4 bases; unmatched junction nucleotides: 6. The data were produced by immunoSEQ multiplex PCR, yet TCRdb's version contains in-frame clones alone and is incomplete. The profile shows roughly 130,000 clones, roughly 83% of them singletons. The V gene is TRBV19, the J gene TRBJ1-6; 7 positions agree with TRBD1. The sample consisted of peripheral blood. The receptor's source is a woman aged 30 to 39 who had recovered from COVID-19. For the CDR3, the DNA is TGTGCCAGTAGGACTCCGGGACAGTATAATTCACCCCTCCACTTT. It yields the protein CASRTPGQYNSPLHF.